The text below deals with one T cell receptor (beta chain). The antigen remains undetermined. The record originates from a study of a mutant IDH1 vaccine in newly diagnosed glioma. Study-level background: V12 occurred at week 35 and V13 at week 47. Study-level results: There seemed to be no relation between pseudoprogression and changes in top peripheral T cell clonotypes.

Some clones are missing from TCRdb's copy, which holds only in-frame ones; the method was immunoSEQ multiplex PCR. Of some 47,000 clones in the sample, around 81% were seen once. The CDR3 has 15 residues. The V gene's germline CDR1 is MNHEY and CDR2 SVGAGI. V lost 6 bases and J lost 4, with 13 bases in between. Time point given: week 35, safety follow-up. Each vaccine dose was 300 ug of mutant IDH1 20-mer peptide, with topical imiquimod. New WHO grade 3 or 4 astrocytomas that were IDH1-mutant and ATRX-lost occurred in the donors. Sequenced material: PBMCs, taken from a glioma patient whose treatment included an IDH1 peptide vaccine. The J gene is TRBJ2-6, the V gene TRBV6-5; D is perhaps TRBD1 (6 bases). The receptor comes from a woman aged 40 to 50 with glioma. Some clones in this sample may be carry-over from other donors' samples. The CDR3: CASSNRVGGANVLTF. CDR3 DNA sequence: TGTGCCAGCAGCAACAGGGTTGGCGGGGCCAACGTCCTGACTTTC.